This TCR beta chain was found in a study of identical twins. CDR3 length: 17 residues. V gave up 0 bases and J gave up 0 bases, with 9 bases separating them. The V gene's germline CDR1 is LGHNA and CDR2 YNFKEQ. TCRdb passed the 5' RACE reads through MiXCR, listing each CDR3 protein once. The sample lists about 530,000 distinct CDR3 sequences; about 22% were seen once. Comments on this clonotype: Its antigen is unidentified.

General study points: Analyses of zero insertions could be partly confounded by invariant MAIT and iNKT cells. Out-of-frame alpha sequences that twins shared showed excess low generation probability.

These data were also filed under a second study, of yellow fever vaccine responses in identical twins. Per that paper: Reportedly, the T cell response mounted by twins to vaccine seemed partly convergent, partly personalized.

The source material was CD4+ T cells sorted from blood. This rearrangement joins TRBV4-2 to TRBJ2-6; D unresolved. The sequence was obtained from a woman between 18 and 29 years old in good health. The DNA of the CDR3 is TGTGCCAGCAGCCAAGATTTCAAGGCCTCTGGGGCCAACGTCCTGACTTTC. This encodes CASSQDFKASGANVLTF.